This T cell receptor (beta chain) was identified during a study of glioma-infiltrating T cells. Study observations and caveats: A blood CDR3 motif signature was depleted in highly divergent patients.

Amplification of TCR alpha and beta CDR3 regions from RNA used iRepertoire nested multiplex PCR. Via MiXCR, TCRdb re-called the multiplex PCR reads, giving one row per CDR3 protein. The table lists around 350,000 distinct CDR3 sequences, more than 35% of them singletons. This clonotype was counted only a few times. The antigen remains unidentified. Trimming removed 6 bases at V and 4 bases at J, with 10 bases between. Looked up from germline, CDR1 is SNHLY and CDR2 is FYNNEI. CDR3 length equals 13 residues. This sequence originates from a human donor with low-grade glioma or glioblastoma, undergoing nonglioma brain surgery, or in good health (not recorded which). The material sequenced was glioma tissue, nonneoplastic brain tissue, or PBMCs (not recorded which). V gene TRBV2 combines with J gene TRBJ2-1, with D perhaps TRBD2 (6 bases). The CDR3 reads CASRTGTYNEQFF. The CDR3 coding sequence is TGTGCCAGCAGGACCGGGACTTACAATGAGCAGTTCTTC.